The 7 T cell receptor beta chains in this list originate from one sample, sequenced in a study of blood T cell repertoires in COVID-19. Sequencing used immunoSEQ multiplex PCR; TCRdb keeps in-frame clones, though not all of them. The sample yields approximately 330,000 clones, around 92% seen once. Input material: PBMCs or T cells enriched from blood (not recorded which). These receptors were collected from a woman younger than 45 who had recovered from COVID-19.

The chain uses TRBV18 and TRBJ1-5; tentative D call: TRBD1 (6 bases). CDR1 is KGHSH and CDR2 is LQKENI in the germline V gene. With 6 bases removed from V and 0 bases from J, the gap between germline ends came to 21 bases. CDR3 length: 18 residues. CDR3 protein: CASSKLGGLAYSNQPQHF. Here the CDR3 DNA reads TGTGCCAGCTCCAAACTAGGGGGTCTTGCTTATAGCAATCAGCCCCAGCATTTT.

The gene calls are TRBV7-9 and TRBJ2-7; tentative D call: TRBD2 (6 bases). Germline-derived CDR1 and CDR2 are SEHNR and FQNEAQ (reference sequence). This CDR3 has 17 residues. The V end lost 5 bases, the J end lost 7 bases, and 27 bases lay between the germline ends. The CDR3 reads CASSPRGSRRSAGEQYF. The CDR3 bases are TGTGCCAGCAGCCCCCGAGGGTCCCGGAGAAGCGCGGGGGAGCAGTACTTC.

This chain uses TRBV6-5 with TRBJ1-1, with D maybe TRBD1 (6 bases). Trimming shortened V by 6 bases and J by 2 bases, and 16 bases separated the two germline ends. Germline values: CDR1 MNHEY, CDR2 SVGAGI. The CDR3 is made up of 15 amino acids. The DNA of the CDR3 is TGTGCCAGCAGAACCACAGGGATAACAAACACTGAAGCTTTCTTT. Residues: CASRTTGITNTEAFF.

This clone was counted a few times. The chain employs TRBV4-2 and TRBJ1-1; a weak D match, TRBD1 (5 bases). CDR3 length: 19 amino acids. The germline V gene encodes CDR1 LGHNA and CDR2 YNFKEQ. Deletions cut 0 bases from V and 0 bases from J, with 20 bases between. Here the CDR3 reads CASSQDFSGGLGMNTEAFF. In DNA, the CDR3 is TGTGCCAGCAGCCAAGATTTCTCGGGGGGGTTAGGCATGAACACTGAAGCTTTCTTT.

V gene TRBV2 combines with J gene TRBJ2-1; no reliable D call. V lost 0 bases and J lost 0, with 3 bases in between. This CDR3 is built from 14 residues. Germline V gene lookup returns CDR1 SNHLY and CDR2 FYNNEI. CDR3 DNA: TGTGCCAGCAGTGAAGCCGTCTCCTACAATGAGCAGTTCTTC. This encodes CASSEAVSYNEQFF.

The CDR3 reads CASSLAGQTQETQYF. CDR3 sequence (DNA): TGCGCCAGCAGCTTAGCCGGACAGACCCAAGAGACCCAGTACTTC. This chain uses TRBV5-1 with TRBJ2-5, with TRBD1 as a possible D gene (6 bases). The CDR3 is 15 residues long. CDR1 and CDR2 (germline): SGHRS, YFSETQ. Deletions cut 2 bases from V and 1 base from J, with 12 bases between.

V usage is TRBV19 and J usage is TRBJ2-2, with a possible D match to TRBD2 (5 bases). The CDR3 totals 17 residues. V was clipped by 3 bases and J by 4 bases, with 18 bases between them. The germline CDR1 and CDR2 sequences are LNHDA and SQIVND (reference sequence). The CDR3 DNA reads as TGTGCCAGTAGTATGTCCCCGAGGGTCGGGGTCACCGGGGAGCTGTTTTTT. Translated, it gives CASSMSPRVGVTGELFF.